This T cell receptor beta chain appears in the sequencing data of a study of early T cells in non-severe SARS-CoV-2 infection. This clonotype occurred a few times. Germline lookup yields CDR1 SGHAT and CDR2 FQNNGV. The length of the CDR3 is 17 residues. Germline trimming cut 4 bases from V and 0 bases from J; bases unmatched to any gene: 5. As part of library construction, unique molecular identifiers were attached to individual cDNA molecules. MiXCR, run by TCRdb on the 5' RACE reads, gives a single entry per CDR3 protein. The table has around 66,000 distinct CDR3 sequences, 5.9% seen once; the top ten hold approximately 3.6%.

This sequence was found in an adult who was a healthcare worker with PCR-confirmed SARS-CoV-2 infection or an uninfected control (not recorded which). The chain couples TRBV11-2 to TRBJ2-6; TRBD1 matches 8 bases. Source: whole blood, taken at baseline. As DNA, the CDR3 is TGTGCCAGCAGCTCCCGGGACAGGAGCTCTGGGGCCAACGTCCTGACTTTC. Translation gives CASSSRDRSSGANVLTF.